These 5 T cell receptor beta chains share one sample of origin, sequenced in a study of T cell changes during pregnancy in multiple sclerosis. Sequenced by immunoSEQ multiplex PCR; TCRdb stores in-frame clones only, minus some. The table includes roughly 110,000 clones, about 89% detected once. The starting material was peripheral blood, obtained before pregnancy. These TCRs come from a female donor with multiple sclerosis, enrolled in a pregnancy study.

The chain combines TRBV28 with TRBJ1-3; 7 nucleotides align to TRBD1. V trimming: 1 base; J trimming: 6 bases; junction bases outside the gene matches: 18. This CDR3 spans 19 amino acids. From germline, CDR1 is MDHEN and CDR2 SYDVKM. The CDR3 DNA is TGTGCCAGCAGTTTATTCTCGGTAAAAAGGGGGCCGAAAGCAAACACCATATATTTT. Its translation is CASSLFSVKRGPKANTIYF. Drawing the rest from reference TRBV28 and TRBJ1-3, the complete variable domain is DVKVTQSSRYLVKRTGEKVFLECVQDMDHENMFWYRQDPGLGLRLIYFSYDVKMKEKGDIPEGYSVSREKKERFSLILESASTNQTSMYLCASSLFSVKRGPKANTIYFGEGSWLTVV.

The chain links TRBV29-1 to TRBJ2-7; 10 nucleotides match TRBD1. The germline CDR1 and CDR2 sequences are SQVTM and ANQGSEA. Trimming removed 4 bases from V and 2 bases from J; junction bases left unmatched: 8. The CDR3 totals 15 residues. The CDR3 sequence is CSVVPGQGSTYEQYF. DNA of the CDR3: TGCAGCGTTGTACCGGGACAGGGGTCAACCTACGAGCAGTACTTC.

V is TRBV27 and J is TRBJ2-4, with D possibly being TRBD1 (6 bases). The CDR3 totals 14 residues. Between the trimmed V and J ends, which lost 3 bases and 4 bases, there was a span of 10 bases. Germline V lookup: CDR1 MNHEY, CDR2 SMNVEV (reference sequence). This CDR3 is CASSFRQGKNIQYF. DNA for the CDR3: TGTGCCAGCAGTTTTAGGCAGGGGAAAAACATTCAGTACTTC.

The V call is TRBV6-1, the J call TRBJ2-7, with D hard to call. Germline assignment: CDR1 MNHNS and CDR2 SASEGT. The ends were cut back, 9 bases at V and 0 bases at J, with 9 bases in the middle. The CDR3 length is 12 residues. In DNA, the CDR3 is TGTGCCAGGCGGCGCTACTCCTACGAGCAGTACTTC. It encodes CARRRYSYEQYF.

This chain connects TRBV4-3 to TRBJ2-7; D gene uncertain. The ends were cut back, 1 base at V and 5 bases at J, with 9 bases in the middle. Germline CDR1 LGHNA, CDR2 YSLEER. The CDR3 has 13 residues. CDR3 DNA: TGCGCCAGCAGCCAAGGGTTCAGGAACGAGCAGTACTTC. Translated, it gives CASSQGFRNEQYF.